Presented here are 11 T cell receptor beta chains from one specimen sequenced in a study of shared clonotypes between healthy human individuals. Generated by immunoSEQ multiplex PCR, the TCRdb table keeps only in-frame clones and is missing some. The sample records approximately 2,000,000 clones, 93% being singletons. Selected positively for CCR7 and CD45RO-negative, naive CD8 cells excluded terminally differentiated effector memory CD45RA+ cells. Sequenced: naive CD8+ T cells from PBMCs. The receptors derive from a man between 18 and 35 years old in good health. Some clones in this sample may be carry-over from other donors' samples.

The V gene is TRBV29-1, the J gene TRBJ2-7; possibly TRBD2 for D (5 bases). This CDR3 spans 11 amino acids. CDR1 SQVTM and CDR2 ANQGSEA come from the germline V gene. The germline V and J ends were trimmed by 7 bases and 3 bases, with 10 bases remaining between them. CDR3 residues: CSARVSYEQYF. The CDR3 bases are TGCAGCGCGCGGGTTAGCTACGAGCAGTACTTC.

V is TRBV5-8 and J is TRBJ2-5; 7 bases are a match to TRBD1. This CDR3 is 16 amino acids long. Germline V lookup: CDR1 SGHTS, CDR2 YDEGEE. V shed 4 bases and J 5 bases; nucleotides not matched to a gene: 14. The CDR3 here is CASSTKTDRAMETQYF. CDR3 DNA: TGTGCCAGCAGCACTAAGACCGACAGGGCGATGGAGACCCAGTACTTC.

The gene calls are TRBV10-3 and TRBJ1-6, with a possible D match to TRBD1 (5 bases). Germline assignment: CDR1 ENHRY and CDR2 SYGVKD. V was clipped by 4 bases and J by 9 bases, with 13 bases between them. CDR3 size: 14 residues. In DNA form, the CDR3 reads TGTGCCATCAGTGTGAGTCCTGGGGGTTCACCCCTCCACTTT. This encodes CAISVSPGGSPLHF.

The J gene is TRBJ2-5, the V gene TRBV15, with a weak D call TRBD1 (5 bases). Trimming removed 0 bases from V and 1 base from J, with 9 bases in between. Per germline, CDR1 LNHNV and CDR2 YYDKDF (reference sequence). This CDR3 has 15 amino acids. CDR3 nucleotide sequence: TGTGCCACCAGCAGAGACCGACAGACCCAAGAGACCCAGTACTTC. Translated, it gives CATSRDRQTQETQYF.

The J gene is TRBJ2-7, the V gene TRBV4-3, with D possibly TRBD1 on 6 matching bases. Germline V gives CDR1 LGHNA, CDR2 YSLEER. The V end lost 4 bases, the J end lost 0 bases, and 10 bases lay between the germline ends. This CDR3 is built from 14 residues. The CDR3 here is CASSLYRDSYEQYF. In nucleotides, the CDR3 is TGCGCCAGCAGCCTATACAGGGACTCCTACGAGCAGTACTTC.

The CDR3 nucleotides are TGCGCCAGCAGCCGCCGCCGGAAGGGTGAAGAGACCCAGTACTTC. Protein product: CASSRRRKGEETQYF. The genes are TRBV4-3 and TRBJ2-5; the D is unclear. Germline CDR1 is LGHNA and CDR2 is YSLEER. The CDR3 contains 15 residues. V was shortened by 4 bases and J by 3 bases, with 15 bases between the two germline ends.

Remarks on this clone: Because it lacks the conserved phenylalanine or tryptophan at the end, this CDR3 is likely a read error. This chain joins TRBV15 and TRBJ2-7; 7 bases match TRBD1. This CDR3 region has 14 residues. Per the germline V gene, CDR1 is LNHNV and CDR2 is YYDKDF (reference sequence). The V gene end was trimmed by 3 bases and the J gene end by 5 bases; junction bases not matched to a gene: 7. The CDR3 DNA is TGTGCCACCAGCAGGTTACAGGGGTTGGACGAGCAGTACCTC. It translates to CATSRLQGLDEQYL.

The J gene is TRBJ2-3, the V gene TRBV27; TRBD1 is a possible D gene (6 bases). V lost 6 bases and J lost 3, with 13 bases in between. The CDR3 has 14 amino acids. Germline V CDR1 and CDR2: MNHEY, SMNVEV (reference sequence). CDR3 bases: TGTGCCAGCAGAGACAGGTCTTTAACAGATACGCAGTATTTT. Amino acids: CASRDRSLTDTQYF.

The chain has TRBV6-5 and TRBJ1-3; D is uncertain. The CDR3 is made up of 15 amino acids. CDR1 and CDR2 from the germline V gene are MNHEY and SVGAGI. Trimming removed 4 bases from V and 7 bases from J, with 17 bases in between. CDR3 amino acids: CASSFQGLGWNTIYF. CDR3 sequence (DNA): TGTGCCAGCAGTTTCCAAGGTCTAGGATGGAACACCATATATTTT.

This chain links TRBV7-9 with TRBJ1-5; a weak D match, TRBD1 (5 bases). CDR3 length equals 12 residues. Trimming cost V 1 base and J 12 bases, with 10 bases left between them. CDR1 and CDR2 from the germline V gene are SEHNR and FQNEAQ (reference sequence). CDR3 sequence: CASSLGGRGQHF. The CDR3, as DNA: TGTGCCAGCAGCTTAGGAGGAAGGGGCCAGCATTTT.

The V call is TRBV4-1, the J call TRBJ2-6; no firm D call. Deletions cut 5 bases from V and 1 base from J, with 6 bases between. In germline, CDR1 is MGHRA, CDR2 YSYEKL. This CDR3 comprises 14 residues. In DNA form, the CDR3 reads TGCGCCAGCAGCTGGAGATCTGGGGCCAACGTCCTGACTTTC. As protein: CASSWRSGANVLTF.